This T cell receptor (beta chain) was recovered during a study of CD8+CD57+ T cells in acquired aplastic anemia. Study details: The average for DNA from sorted CD4+ and CD8+ cells was about 3.3 ug. Regarding the study as a whole: The same twenty-nine CD8+ CDR3 sequences occurred in patients and in controls.

This CDR3 has 13 residues. Trimming stripped 3 bases from V and 2 bases from J, with 2 bases between. Genomic DNA was employed as the template in profiling TCR beta VDJ and CDR3. TCRdb reanalysed the reads using MiXCR and keeps one entry per CDR3 protein. The repertoire holds some 160,000 distinct CDR3 sequences, with roughly 45% as singletons. Worth noting for this clonotype: The antigen is not known.

Previously, flow cytometry had revealed CD8+CD57+ cell expansion in the patients chosen for sequencing. Patients had undergone no therapy by the time their blood was sampled. The chain links TRBV12-3 or TRBV12-4 to TRBJ2-6; no clear D. This TCR was sampled from a human donor with aplastic anemia. Material for sequencing was sorted CD4+, CD8+, or CD8+CD57+ T cells (not recorded which) from PBMCs. CDR3 residues: CASSFPGANVLTF. CDR3 in DNA: TGTGCCAGCAGTTTTCCTGGGGCCAACGTCCTGACTTTC.